The T cell receptor (beta chain) under discussion was sequenced for a study of blood T cell repertoires in COVID-19. Study summary: The United States, Italy and Spain were the sources of the acute and convalescent COVID-19 samples. T cells, B-cell-depleted T cells, or PBMCs provided the cDNA or gDNA that served as material.

Profiled with immunoSEQ multiplex PCR; TCRdb holds only in-frame clones, not every one. The sample carries under 200,000 clones, more than 75% recorded once. Trimming removed 5 bases at V and 0 bases at J, with 10 bases between. From germline, CDR1 is SGHVS and CDR2 FQNEAQ. CDR3 length: 15 amino acids. The V gene is TRBV7-8, the J gene TRBJ1-4; D uncertain. The sample comprised peripheral blood. This receptor was obtained from a man aged 40-55 years with active or convalescent COVID-19. CDR3 sequence (DNA): TGTGCCAGCAGCCCCTCCCGTGCAACTAATGAAAAACTGTTTTTT. Its protein is CASSPSRATNEKLFF. Using reference TRBV7-8 and TRBJ1-4 for the parts outside the CDR3, the full variable domain is GAGVSQSPRYKVAKRGQDVALRCDPISGHVSLFWYQQALGQGPEFLTYFQNEAQLDKSGLPSDRFFAERPEGSVSTLKIQRTQQEDSAVYLCASSPSRATNEKLFFGSGTQLSVL.